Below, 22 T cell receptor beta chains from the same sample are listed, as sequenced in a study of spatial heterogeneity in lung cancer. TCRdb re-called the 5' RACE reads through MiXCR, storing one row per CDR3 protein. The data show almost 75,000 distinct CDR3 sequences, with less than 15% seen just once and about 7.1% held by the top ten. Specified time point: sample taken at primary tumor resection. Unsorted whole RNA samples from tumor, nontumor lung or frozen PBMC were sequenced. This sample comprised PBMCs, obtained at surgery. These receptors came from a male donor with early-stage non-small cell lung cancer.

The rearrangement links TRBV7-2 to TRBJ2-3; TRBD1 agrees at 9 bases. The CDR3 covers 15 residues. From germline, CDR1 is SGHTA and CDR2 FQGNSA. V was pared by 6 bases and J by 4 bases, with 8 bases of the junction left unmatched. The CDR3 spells CASRQDRGEADTQYF. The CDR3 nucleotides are TGTGCCAGCAGACAGGACAGGGGAGAAGCAGATACGCAGTATTTT. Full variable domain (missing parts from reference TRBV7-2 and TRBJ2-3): GAGVSQSPSNKVTEKGKDVELRCDPISGHTALYWYRQSLGQGLEFLIYFQGNSAPDKSGLPSDRFSAERTGGSVSTLTIQRTQQEDSAVYLCASRQDRGEADTQYFGPGTRLTVL.

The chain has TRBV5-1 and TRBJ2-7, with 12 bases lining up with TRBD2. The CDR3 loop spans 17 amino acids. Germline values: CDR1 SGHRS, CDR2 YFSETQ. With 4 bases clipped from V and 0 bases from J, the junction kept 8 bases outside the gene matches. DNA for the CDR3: TGCGCCAGCAGCCCTGGACTAGCGGGGCCGAGCTCCTACGAGCAGTACTTC. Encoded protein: CASSPGLAGPSSYEQYF.

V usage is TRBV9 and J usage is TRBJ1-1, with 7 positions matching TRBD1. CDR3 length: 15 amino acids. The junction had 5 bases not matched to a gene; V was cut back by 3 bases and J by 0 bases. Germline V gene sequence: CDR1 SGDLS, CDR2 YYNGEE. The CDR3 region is CASSARGQLNTEAFF. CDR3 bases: TGTGCCAGCAGCGCCAGGGGACAGCTGAACACTGAAGCTTTCTTT. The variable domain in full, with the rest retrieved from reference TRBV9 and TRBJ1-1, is DSGVTQTPKHLITATGQRVTLRCSPRSGDLSVYWYQQSLDQGLQFLIQYYNGEERAKGNILERFSAQQFPDLHSELNLSSLELGDSALYFCASSARGQLNTEAFFGQGTRLTVV.

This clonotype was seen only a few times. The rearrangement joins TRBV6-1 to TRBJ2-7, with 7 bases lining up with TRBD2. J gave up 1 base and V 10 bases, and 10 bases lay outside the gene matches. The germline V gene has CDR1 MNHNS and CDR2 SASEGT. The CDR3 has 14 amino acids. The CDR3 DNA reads TGTGCCATCTCCGTGGGGGGGAGGTCCTACGAGCAGTACTTC. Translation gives CAISVGGRSYEQYF.

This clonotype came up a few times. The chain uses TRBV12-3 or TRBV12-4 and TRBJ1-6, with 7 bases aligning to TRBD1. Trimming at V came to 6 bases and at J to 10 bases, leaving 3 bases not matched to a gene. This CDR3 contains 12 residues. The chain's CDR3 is CASRTGISPLHF. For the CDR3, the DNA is TGTGCCAGCAGGACAGGGATATCACCCCTCCACTTT.

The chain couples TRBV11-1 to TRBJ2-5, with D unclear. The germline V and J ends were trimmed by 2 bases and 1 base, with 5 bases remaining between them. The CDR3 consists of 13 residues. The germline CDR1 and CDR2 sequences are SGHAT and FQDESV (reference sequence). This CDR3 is CASSLYAQETQYF. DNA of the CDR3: TGTGCCAGCAGCTTATATGCCCAAGAGACCCAGTACTTC.

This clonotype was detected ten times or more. CDR3 loop: CASSLNRLLEAKNIQYF. The CDR3 DNA sequence: TGTGCCAGCAGCTTAAATCGCTTATTGGAGGCCAAAAACATTCAGTACTTC. The chain recombines TRBV11-2 with TRBJ2-4; no definite D call. The CDR3 is 17 amino acids. Per the germline V gene, CDR1 is SGHAT and CDR2 is FQNNGV. Trimming took off 2 bases at V and 1 base at J, with 15 bases between the two ends.

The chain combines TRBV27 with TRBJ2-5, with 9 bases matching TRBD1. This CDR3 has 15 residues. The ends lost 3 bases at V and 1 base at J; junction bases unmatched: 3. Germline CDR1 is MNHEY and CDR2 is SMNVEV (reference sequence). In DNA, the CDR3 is TGTGCCAGCAGTTTTAGACAGGGGGTCCAAGAGACCCAGTACTTC. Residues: CASSFRQGVQETQYF.

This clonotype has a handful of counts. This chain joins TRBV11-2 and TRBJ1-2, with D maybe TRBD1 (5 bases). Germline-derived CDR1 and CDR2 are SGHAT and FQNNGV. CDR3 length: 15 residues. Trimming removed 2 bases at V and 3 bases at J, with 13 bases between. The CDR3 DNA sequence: TGTGCCAGCAGCTTATCTCCGGGGGAGGACTATGGCTACACCTTC. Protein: CASSLSPGEDYGYTF.

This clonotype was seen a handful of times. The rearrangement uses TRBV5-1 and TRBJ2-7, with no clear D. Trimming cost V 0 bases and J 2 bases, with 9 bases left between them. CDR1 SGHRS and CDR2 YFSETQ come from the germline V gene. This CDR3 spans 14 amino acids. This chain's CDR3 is CASSLAPGAYEQYF. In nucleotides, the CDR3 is TGCGCCAGCAGCTTGGCCCCAGGAGCCTACGAGCAGTACTTC.

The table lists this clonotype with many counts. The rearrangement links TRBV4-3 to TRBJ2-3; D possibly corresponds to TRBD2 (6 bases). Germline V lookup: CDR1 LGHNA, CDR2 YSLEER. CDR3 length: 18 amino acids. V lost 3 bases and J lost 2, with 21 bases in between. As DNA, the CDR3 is TGCGCCAGCAGCCAGGGGGACTTGGCCTCAGGGCTCACAGATACGCAGTATTTT. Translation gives CASSQGDLASGLTDTQYF.

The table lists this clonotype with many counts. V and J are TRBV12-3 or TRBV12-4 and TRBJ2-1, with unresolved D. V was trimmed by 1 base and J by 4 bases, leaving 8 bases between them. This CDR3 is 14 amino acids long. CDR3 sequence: CASSLEADYNEQFF. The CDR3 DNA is TGTGCCAGCAGTTTAGAAGCCGATTACAATGAGCAGTTCTTC.

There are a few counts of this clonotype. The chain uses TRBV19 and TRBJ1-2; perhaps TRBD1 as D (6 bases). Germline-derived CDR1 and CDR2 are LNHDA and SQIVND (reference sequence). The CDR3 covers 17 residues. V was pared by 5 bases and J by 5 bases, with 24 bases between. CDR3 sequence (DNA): TGTGCCAGTAGTCCCTACCCCTCCGCCAGGGGCCCGTATGGCTACACCTTC. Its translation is CASSPYPSARGPYGYTF. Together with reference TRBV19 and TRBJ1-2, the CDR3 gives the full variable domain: DGGITQSPKYLFRKEGQNVTLSCEQNLNHDAMYWYRQDPGQGLRLIYYSQIVNDFQKGDIAEGYSVSREKKESFPLTVTSAQKNPTAFYLCASSPYPSARGPYGYTFGSGTRLTVV.

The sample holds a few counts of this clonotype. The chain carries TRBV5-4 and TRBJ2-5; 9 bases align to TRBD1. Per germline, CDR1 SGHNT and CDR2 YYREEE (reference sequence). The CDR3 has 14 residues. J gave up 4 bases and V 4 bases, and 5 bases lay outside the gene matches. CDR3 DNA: TGTGCCAGCAGCAGGACAGGGGATAGAGAGACCCAGTACTTC. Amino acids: CASSRTGDRETQYF. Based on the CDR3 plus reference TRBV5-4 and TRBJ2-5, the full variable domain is ETGVTQSPTHLIKTRGQQVTLRCSSQSGHNTVSWYQQALGQGPQFIFQYYREEENGRGNFPPRFSGLQFPNYSSELNVNALELDDSALYLCASSRTGDRETQYFGPGTRLLVL.

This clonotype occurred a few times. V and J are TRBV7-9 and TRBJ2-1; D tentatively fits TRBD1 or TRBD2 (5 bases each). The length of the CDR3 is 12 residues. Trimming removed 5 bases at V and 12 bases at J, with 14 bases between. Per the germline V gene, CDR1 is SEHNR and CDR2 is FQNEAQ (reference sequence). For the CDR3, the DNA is TGTGCCAGCAGCCTAGGGACGGGCGGGCAGTTCTTC. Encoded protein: CASSLGTGGQFF.

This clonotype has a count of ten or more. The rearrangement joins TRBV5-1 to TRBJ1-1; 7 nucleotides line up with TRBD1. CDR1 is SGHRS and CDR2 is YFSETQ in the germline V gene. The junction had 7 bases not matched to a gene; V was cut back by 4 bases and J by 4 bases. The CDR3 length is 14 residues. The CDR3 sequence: CASSPSGGTTEAFF. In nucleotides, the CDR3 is TGCGCCAGCAGCCCATCAGGGGGGACCACTGAAGCTTTCTTT.

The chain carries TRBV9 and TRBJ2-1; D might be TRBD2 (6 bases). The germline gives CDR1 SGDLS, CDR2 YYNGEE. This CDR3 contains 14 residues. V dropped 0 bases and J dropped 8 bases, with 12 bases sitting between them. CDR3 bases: TGTGCCAGCAGCGTAGTCGGGAGTCGGGATGAGCAGTTCTTC. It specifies CASSVVGSRDEQFF.

CDR3 sequence: CASSQEGFSSTNEKLFF. CDR3 in DNA: TGCGCCAGCAGCCAAGAGGGTTTTAGTTCAACTAATGAAAAACTGTTTTTT. This sequence joins TRBV4-1 and TRBJ1-4; D unresolved. There are 17 residues in the CDR3. Trimming removed 0 bases from V and 0 bases from J, with 11 bases in between. Germline CDR1 reads MGHRA; CDR2 reads YSYEKL.

Here the CDR3 DNA reads TGTGCCACCAGTGATTTGTCGACTAGCGGGAGGGCTACAGATACGCAGTATTTT. It translates to CATSDLSTSGRATDTQYF. The V gene is TRBV24-1, the J gene TRBJ2-3; 14 bases map to TRBD2. The CDR3 spans 18 residues. Germline CDR1 reads KGHDR; CDR2 reads SFDVKD. The V gene end was trimmed by 0 bases and the J gene end by 3 bases; junction bases not matched to a gene: 4.

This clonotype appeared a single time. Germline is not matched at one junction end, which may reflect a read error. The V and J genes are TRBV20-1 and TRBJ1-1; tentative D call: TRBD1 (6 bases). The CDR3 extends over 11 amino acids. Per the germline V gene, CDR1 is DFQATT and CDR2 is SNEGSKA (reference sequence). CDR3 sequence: CATGGAPEAFF. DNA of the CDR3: TGTGCAACCGGGGGGGCCCCTGAAGCTTTCTTT.

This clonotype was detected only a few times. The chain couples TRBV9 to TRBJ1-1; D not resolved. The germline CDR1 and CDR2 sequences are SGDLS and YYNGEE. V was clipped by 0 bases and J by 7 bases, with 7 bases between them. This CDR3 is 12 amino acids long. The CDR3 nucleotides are TGTGCCAGCAGCGTAGGAGGGAGTGAAGCTTTCTTT. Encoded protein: CASSVGGSEAFF.

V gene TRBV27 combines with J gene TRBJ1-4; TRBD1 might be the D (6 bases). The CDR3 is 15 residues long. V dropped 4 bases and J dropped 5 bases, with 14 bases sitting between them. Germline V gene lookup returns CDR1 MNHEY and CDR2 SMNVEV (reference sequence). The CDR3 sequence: CASSSRQDSNEKLFF. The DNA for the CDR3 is TGTGCCAGCAGTTCCCGACAGGACTCCAATGAAAAACTGTTTTTT.